This record concerns one TCR beta chain sequence. It has no known antigen specificity. Per-base quality was not reported, and no clone a single base away is much larger than it. In the prospective study, participants were roughly 18 to 100 years old, resided in about two dozen geographic areas of the United States, and were enrolled through a virtual design. Cohort assignment in the prospective study relied on participant-reported clinical history from a screening survey and a study questionnaire. ImmuneRACE Cohort 3 recovered participants were defined by two consecutive negative NP/OP PCR tests, healthcare professional clearance, or symptom resolution. In the prospective study, mobile phlebotomists collected whole blood, serum and a nasopharyngeal or oropharyngeal swab from each participant. Participants in the prospective study had the option to provide additional blood draws and questionnaires over a roughly two-month period. Before DNA extraction, prospective study blood samples were shipped either frozen or at room temperature.

Reading from cysteine to phenylalanine, the CDR3 counts 15 amino acids. Just CDR3 DNA is preserved here, 45 bases in frame from base 1. For this chain, trimming is 2 bases at the V end and 4 bases at the J end, and the number of junction bases without a gene match is 5. For CDR1 and CDR2, the germline V gene (reference sequence) lists LNHDA and SQIVND. The entry originates in a study of blood T cell repertoires in COVID-19 (TCRdb year 2020). About the study as a whole: The collaborator samples originated in the United States, Italy and Spain and spanned the acute and convalescent phases of COVID-19. The prospective study material was composed of cDNA or gDNA derived from T cells, B-cell-depleted T cells, or PBMCs. The dataset comprised deeply sampled blood TCRbeta repertoires from subjects exposed to, actively infected with, or recovered from COVID-19. The repertoires were released in a freely available public database intended as a resource for research on the immune response to SARS-CoV-2. The samples were drawn from the first 160 participants of the ongoing ImmuneRACE study and from 950 to 1,500 subjects provided by 6 global collaborators. A de-identified subject ID, COVID-19 status, age in years and sex were almost always included in the sample metadata. Where HLA class I and class II types were available, the types were taken from metadata supplied by the sample provider, not from assay-based typing.

TCRbeta CDR3 regions were amplified from genomic DNA using the immunoSEQ Assay, a bias-controlled multiplex PCR. On the study's bioinformatics: Within the assay, amplification of reference gene primers was used to estimate how many nucleated cells each sample contained. To quantify the absolute abundance of each unique TCRbeta CDR3 rearrangement, sequence reads were collapsed and filtered. Productive Simpson clonality was computed per sample as the square root of Simpson's diversity index over productive rearrangements. This is the immuneACCESS table as TCRdb keeps it, with only in-frame sequences that have V and J called. A part of the clones is gone; compared with another copy, unresolved V genes explain less than half, and the rest is unexplained. That table furnishes V, J and clone size, whereas the DNA furnished D and trimming. This sample lists roughly 190,000 clones; approximately 85% were detected once. Of the sample, about 12% is held by the ten largest clones.

Overall results and qualifications from the work: The quantity of clinical and demographic metadata differed by source and by participant and was supplied without curation.

Input material: PBMCs or T cells enriched from blood (not recorded which). The TCR sequence derives from a man aged 40-55 years who had recovered from COVID-19. In this chain, TRBV19 is recombined with TRBJ2-1; 7 junctional bases match TRBD2. CDR3 protein: CASSISGASYNEQFF. The nucleotide sequence is TGTGCCAGTAGTATAAGCGGGGCCTCTTACAATGAGCAGTTCTTC.